This TCR beta chain was observed in a study of blood T cell repertoires in COVID-19. This table comes from immunoSEQ multiplex PCR, and its TCRdb copy is limited to in-frame clones, with some not included. The data hold some 60,000 clones, with 75% to 90% observed a single time. The sequence was obtained from a human donor in a cohort sampled during active COVID-19. The sample taken for sequencing was peripheral blood.

CDR3 DNA: TGTGCCAGCAGCTCGGGACAATTAGCCAAAAACATTCAGTACTTC. It translates to CASSSGQLAKNIQYF. The chain has TRBV7-7 and TRBJ2-4, with D possibly being TRBD1 (6 bases). The CDR3 length is 15 residues. Germline CDR1 and CDR2: SSHAT and FNYEAQ (reference sequence). V lost 4 bases to trimming and J lost 0 bases, with 10 bases between them.